One sample yielded the 25 T cell receptor beta chains listed below, sequenced in a study of cytomegalovirus exposure and HLA in healthy donors. PCR used 60 Vbeta primers and 13 Jbeta primers. The protocol was immunoSEQ multiplex PCR, while the TCRdb copy is restricted to in-frame clones and leaves out a portion. The sample carries about 130,000 clones, approximately 10% recorded once. Sample: PBMCs. These receptors were taken from a young woman in good health and CMV-seropositive.

In its sample, this clone was seen a few times. V gene TRBV29-1 combines with J gene TRBJ1-1, with D possibly matching TRBD1 (5 bases). Germline CDR1 SQVTM, CDR2 ANQGSEA. CDR3 length equals 13 residues. V dropped 5 bases and J dropped 5 bases, with 15 bases sitting between them. The DNA for the CDR3 is TGCAGCGTTCCCTCCAGGGCGGCTACTGAAGCTTTCTTT. Protein product: CSVPSRAATEAFF.

The chain recombines TRBV2 with TRBJ2-7; D unresolved. CDR1 is SNHLY and CDR2 is FYNNEI in the germline V gene. The CDR3 has 13 residues. The ends were cut back, 2 bases at V and 1 base at J, with 6 bases in the middle. The CDR3 DNA follows: TGTGCCAGCAGTGAATCAGGATCCTACGAGCAGTACTTC. Protein: CASSESGSYEQYF.

This clone turned up a few times. The chain joins TRBV5-1 to TRBJ1-4, with 7 bases aligning to TRBD1. The CDR3 is 15 residues long. Germline lookup yields CDR1 SGHRS and CDR2 YFSETQ. V shed 4 bases, J shed 4 bases, and the junction held 7 bases outside the gene matches. The CDR3, as DNA: TGCGCCAGCAGCCGAACGGGACAGCTTAATGAAAAACTGTTTTTT. It specifies CASSRTGQLNEKLFF. Using reference TRBV5-1 and TRBJ1-4 for the parts outside the CDR3, the full variable domain is KAGVTQTPRYLIKTRGQQVTLSCSPISGHRSVSWYQQTPGQGLQFLFEYFSETQRNKGNFPGRFSGRQFSNSRSEMNVSTLELGDSALYLCASSRTGQLNEKLFFGSGTQLSVL.

The rearrangement links TRBV9 to TRBJ2-2; D ambiguous. The CDR3 sequence is 13 residues long. V was trimmed by 4 bases and J by 6 bases, leaving 10 bases between them. The germline gives CDR1 SGDLS, CDR2 YYNGEE. CDR3 nucleotide sequence: TGTGCCAGCAGCCCCCCGGTAGCCGGGGAGCTGTTTTTT. Translated, it gives CASSPPVAGELFF.

The chain employs TRBV7-8 and TRBJ2-2; 13 positions match TRBD2. Germline CDR1 reads SGHVS; CDR2 reads FQNEAQ. The CDR3 has 18 amino acids. After removal of 6 bases from V and 3 bases from J, the junction contained 10 bases not matched to a gene. The CDR3 DNA reads TGTGCCAGCAGAAGTGGACTAGCGGGAGTACTTTACACCGGGGAGCTGTTTTTT. This encodes CASRSGLAGVLYTGELFF.

This clone occurred a few times. The V call is TRBV5-6, the J call TRBJ1-5; D not certain. Per germline, CDR1 SGHDT and CDR2 YYEEEE. The CDR3 has 12 residues. V lost 4 bases to trimming and J lost 7 bases, with 9 bases between them. CDR3 sequence (DNA): TGTGCCAGCAGCCACAGAACACAGCCCCAGCATTTT. Its translation: CASSHRTQPQHF.

This chain links TRBV5-4 with TRBJ1-1; D is uncertain. Germline CDR1 SGHNT, CDR2 YYREEE (reference sequence). Trimming stripped 4 bases from V and 5 bases from J, with 9 bases between. This CDR3 has 12 amino acids. CDR3 sequence: CASSQIATEAFF. The CDR3 coding sequence is TGTGCCAGCAGCCAAATAGCGACTGAAGCTTTCTTT.

The chain links TRBV7-9 to TRBJ1-2; D remains ambiguous. The V gene lost 4 bases and the J gene lost 3 bases, with 9 bases spanning the gap. The CDR3 is made up of 13 amino acids. Germline V gene data show CDR1 as SEHNR and CDR2 as FQNEAQ (reference sequence). DNA for the CDR3: TGTGCCAGCAGCTCCCCGGGAGACTATGGCTACACCTTC. It is translated as CASSSPGDYGYTF.

This clone has only a few counts. The germline gene is not matched at one end of the junction; a read error may be the cause. J is TRBJ1-2 and V is TRBV5-1, with D unresolved. CDR3 length: 11 residues. Looked up from germline, CDR1 is SGHRS and CDR2 is YFSETQ. CDR3 nucleotide sequence: TGCGCCAGCAGCTTGGACTACCTTCTTGCCTTC. This gives the protein CASSLDYLLAF.

This clone was observed a few times. The chain has TRBV30 and TRBJ2-4; D is ambiguous. Looked up from germline, CDR1 is GTSNPN and CDR2 is SVGIG (reference sequence). The V end was cut by 4 bases, the J end by 9 bases, with 13 bases between. This CDR3 contains 12 residues. The CDR3 DNA reads TGTGCCTGGACCGTATCTCCCGGCATTCAGTACTTC. This sequence encodes CAWTVSPGIQYF.

The CDR3 nucleotides read TGTGCCAGCAAGCGGAACCAAGAGACCCAGTACTTC. Its protein product is CASKRNQETQYF. The chain combines TRBV6-1 with TRBJ2-5; D is possibly TRBD2 (5 bases). V gave up 7 bases and J gave up 0 bases, with 6 bases separating them. Germline values: CDR1 MNHNS, CDR2 SASEGT. The CDR3 consists of 12 residues.

This clone was seen a handful of times. This chain joins TRBV4-1 and TRBJ1-5; D is perhaps TRBD1 (5 bases). The CDR3 has 16 residues. Germline V CDR1 and CDR2: MGHRA, YSYEKL. V was cut by 2 bases and J by 0 bases, with 11 bases left in between. CDR3 sequence (DNA): TGCGCCAGCAGCCAACTTCAGGGTTATAGCAATCAGCCCCAGCATTTT. This gives the protein CASSQLQGYSNQPQHF.

The chain combines TRBV7-8 with TRBJ1-5; no clear D gene. V lost 5 bases, J lost 2 bases, and 10 bases lay in between. The CDR3 is 14 residues long. Per germline, CDR1 SGHVS and CDR2 FQNEAQ. CDR3 in DNA: TGTGCCAGCAGCCCAGGCATGGGCAATCAGCCCCAGCATTTT. Its protein is CASSPGMGNQPQHF.

The J gene is TRBJ1-1, the V gene TRBV5-4; D is undetermined. Germline V gene sequence: CDR1 SGHNT, CDR2 YYREEE (reference sequence). Trimming cost V 3 bases and J 4 bases, with 7 bases left between them. The CDR3 consists of 12 residues. Here the CDR3 DNA reads TGTGCCAGCAGCTACTGGGCCACTGAAGCTTTCTTT. This gives the protein CASSYWATEAFF.

This clone was observed a handful of times. Written as DNA, the CDR3 is TGTGCCAGCAAGATACTTAGGAACACTGAAGCTTTCTTT. Its protein product is CASKILRNTEAFF. The rearrangement links TRBV28 to TRBJ1-1; D not resolved. The CDR3 spans 13 residues. Germline CDR1 reads MDHEN; CDR2 reads SYDVKM. The V end lost 7 bases, the J end lost 1 base, and 10 bases lay between the germline ends.

This clone was recorded a few times. The J gene is TRBJ1-5, the V gene TRBV20-1; no definite D call. Between the trimmed V and J ends, which lost 6 bases and 11 bases, there was a span of 14 bases. The CDR3 has 11 residues. The V gene's germline CDR1 is DFQATT and CDR2 SNEGSKA (reference sequence). CDR3 nucleotides: TGCAGTGCCAATGCCGGCGGGGCCCAGCATTTT. This gives the protein CSANAGGAQHF.

The chain joins TRBV11-3 to TRBJ2-2; 7 positions match TRBD1. CDR3 length equals 16 residues. J lost 1 base, V lost 5 bases, and 7 bases had no gene match. Germline V gene lookup returns CDR1 SGHNT and CDR2 YENEEA. In DNA, the CDR3 is TGTGCCAGCAGCCCCTCCGGGACAGAGAACACCGGGGAGCTGTTTTTT. This translates into CASSPSGTENTGELFF.

The V gene is TRBV28, the J gene TRBJ2-7; maybe TRBD2 (5 bases). This CDR3 has 14 residues. Germline V gives CDR1 MDHEN, CDR2 SYDVKM. Between the trimmed V and J ends, which lost 3 bases and 1 base, there was a span of 10 bases. DNA of the CDR3: TGTGCCAGCAGTTTCCTTCCGGGGTCCTACGAGCAGTACTTC. It translates to CASSFLPGSYEQYF.

This chain uses TRBV7-8 with TRBJ2-7; D perhaps matches TRBD1 (6 bases). The germline gives CDR1 SGHVS, CDR2 FQNEAQ. Trimming pared 5 bases from V and 5 bases from J, leaving 16 bases between. The CDR3 sequence is 14 residues long. In DNA, the CDR3 is TGTGCCAGCAGCCAGTTGTTGCAGGGGCACGAGCAGTACTTC. Protein sequence: CASSQLLQGHEQYF.

The V call is TRBV19, the J call TRBJ2-2; D not resolved. The germline V gene encodes CDR1 LNHDA and CDR2 SQIVND (reference sequence). The V end lost 4 bases, the J end lost 1 base, and 7 bases lay between the germline ends. There are 14 residues in the CDR3. CDR3 loop: CASSTSLNTGELFF. CDR3 in DNA: TGTGCCAGTAGTACCTCCCTGAACACCGGGGAGCTGTTTTTT.

CDR3 nucleotides: TGCAGCGTGCGTACAGGGACTGGGGCCAACGTCCTGACTTTC. Translation gives CSVRTGTGANVLTF. This chain links TRBV29-1 with TRBJ2-6; tentatively, D is TRBD1 (6 bases). Trimming pared 6 bases from V and 2 bases from J, leaving 11 bases between. The CDR3 length is 14 residues. Germline assignment: CDR1 SQVTM and CDR2 ANQGSEA.

V and J are TRBV30 and TRBJ2-7, with D hard to call. The CDR3 has 13 amino acids. Trimming removed 4 bases from V and 0 bases from J, with 10 bases in between. Germline CDR1 is GTSNPN and CDR2 is SVGIG (reference sequence). The CDR3 DNA follows: TGTGCCTGGAATGGAGCTCCCTCCTACGAGCAGTACTTC. Its protein is CAWNGAPSYEQYF.

The chain uses TRBV28 and TRBJ1-2; maybe TRBD1 (6 bases). Trimming removed 5 bases at V and 5 bases at J, with 21 bases between. This CDR3 comprises 16 residues. Germline CDR1 and CDR2: MDHEN and SYDVKM. The CDR3 here is CASSLSGGTHIYGYTF. The CDR3 coding sequence is TGTGCCAGCAGTCTATCGGGGGGGACACACATATATGGCTACACCTTC.

This clone turned up a few times. The chain carries TRBV25-1 and TRBJ2-7; 13 bases align to TRBD2. This CDR3 is built from 15 residues. The trim removed 6 bases at V and 2 bases at J, leaving 4 bases unmatched. Germline CDR1 reads MGHDK; CDR2 reads SYGVNS. The CDR3 bases are TGTGCCAGCAGCAGTGGACTAGCGGGGGCCTACGAGCAGTACTTC. Protein product: CASSSGLAGAYEQYF.

This clone was observed a few times. The V call is TRBV28, the J call TRBJ2-2; D is ambiguous. Trimming shortened V by 4 bases and J by 8 bases, and 8 bases separated the two germline ends. Germline V CDR1 and CDR2: MDHEN, SYDVKM. This CDR3 is 12 amino acids long. The CDR3 DNA sequence: TGTGCCAGCAGTTCAACCCGGGGGGAGCTGTTTTTT. Translated, it gives CASSSTRGELFF.